The 8 T cell receptor beta chains given below trace back to one sample, sequenced in a study of blood T cell repertoires in COVID-19. Data came from immunoSEQ multiplex PCR; TCRdb stores just in-frame clones and leaves some out. The repertoire holds 250,000 to 300,000 clones, with around 87% as singletons. Material: peripheral blood. The receptor set was obtained from a woman in her thirties or forties who had recovered from COVID-19.

V and J are TRBV1 and TRBJ1-2. TRBV1 is a documented pseudogene. CDR3 length: 16 amino acids. The CDR3 nucleotides are TGCACCAGCAGCCAAGATCGGCCGGAGGAGCCTCCACTCTACACCTTC. This encodes CTSSQDRPEEPPLYTF.

The chain joins TRBV19 to TRBJ2-7; tentative D call: TRBD2 (6 bases). In germline, CDR1 is LNHDA, CDR2 SQIVND (reference sequence). Trimming shortened V by 6 bases and J by 2 bases, and 11 bases separated the two germline ends. CDR3 size: 13 residues. Here the CDR3 DNA reads TGTGCCAGTAGGGAGGGCCCAACCTACGAGCAGTACTTC. Amino acid sequence: CASREGPTYEQYF.

This chain connects TRBV7-7 to TRBJ1-5, with D tentatively TRBD1 (5 bases). CDR1 and CDR2 from the germline V gene are SSHAT and FNYEAQ (reference sequence). V lost 4 bases to trimming and J lost 7 bases, with 14 bases between them. This CDR3 has 14 amino acids. The CDR3 loop is CASSSGGEGQPQHF. The CDR3 bases are TGTGCCAGCAGCTCCGGGGGGGAGGGACAGCCCCAGCATTTT.

The rearrangement uses TRBV6-5 and TRBJ2-5; 9 positions match TRBD2. Trimming at V came to 4 bases and at J to 9 bases, leaving 6 bases not matched to a gene. CDR1 is MNHEY, CDR2 SVGAGI, per germline. The CDR3 runs 13 residues. The CDR3 DNA sequence: TGTGCCAGCAGTTCCAGCGGGGGGAAGGCCCAGTACTTC. Protein product: CASSSSGGKAQYF.

This rearrangement joins TRBV2 to TRBJ2-5; weak D call: TRBD2 (5 bases). The CDR3 loop spans 13 amino acids. Looked up from germline, CDR1 is SNHLY and CDR2 is FYNNEI. With 6 bases removed from V and 3 bases from J, the gap between germline ends came to 11 bases. CDR3 region: CASSPPGKETQYF. The CDR3 nucleotides read TGTGCCAGCAGCCCCCCGGGAAAAGAGACCCAGTACTTC.

The V call is TRBV5-4, the J call TRBJ1-2, with D possibly matching TRBD1 (5 bases). The CDR3 contains 13 residues. Trimming took 4 bases from V and 4 from J, leaving 11 bases between them. Germline loops: CDR1 SGHNT, CDR2 YYREEE (reference sequence). CDR3 residues: CASSTGPTYGYTF. CDR3 sequence (DNA): TGTGCCAGCAGCACAGGACCAACCTATGGCTACACCTTC.

This chain connects TRBV5-1 to TRBJ2-3; 10 bases are a match to TRBD2. Germline CDR1 is SGHRS and CDR2 is YFSETQ. This CDR3 has 15 residues. The V gene end was trimmed by 7 bases and the J gene end by 3 bases; junction bases not matched to a gene: 8. The CDR3 sequence is CASGRTSGQTDTQYF. CDR3 sequence (DNA): TGCGCCAGCGGACGGACTAGCGGCCAGACAGATACGCAGTATTTT.

The gene calls are TRBV6-1 and TRBJ1-1, with 8 bases that match TRBD1. The CDR3 is 15 amino acids. V lost 8 bases and J lost 4; bases outside the gene matches: 12. From germline, CDR1 is MNHNS and CDR2 SASEGT. DNA of the CDR3: TGTGCCAGCGCCCAGACAGGGGACGCCAGCACTGAAGCTTTCTTT. This sequence encodes CASAQTGDASTEAFF.